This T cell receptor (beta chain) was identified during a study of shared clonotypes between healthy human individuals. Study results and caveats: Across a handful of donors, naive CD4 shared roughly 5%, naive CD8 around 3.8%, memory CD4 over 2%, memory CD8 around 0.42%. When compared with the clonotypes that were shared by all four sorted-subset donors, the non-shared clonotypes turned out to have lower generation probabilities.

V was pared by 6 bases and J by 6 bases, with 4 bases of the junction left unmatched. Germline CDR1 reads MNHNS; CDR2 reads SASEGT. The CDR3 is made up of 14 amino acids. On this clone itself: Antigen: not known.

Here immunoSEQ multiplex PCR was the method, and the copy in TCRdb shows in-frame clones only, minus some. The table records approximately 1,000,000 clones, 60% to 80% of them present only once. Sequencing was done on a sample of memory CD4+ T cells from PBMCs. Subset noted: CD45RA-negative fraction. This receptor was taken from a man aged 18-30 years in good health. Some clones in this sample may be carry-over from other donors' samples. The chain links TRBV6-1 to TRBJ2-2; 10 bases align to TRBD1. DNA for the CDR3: TGTGCCAGCAGGGGGACAGGGGAGGCCGGGGAGCTGTTTTTT. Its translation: CASRGTGEAGELFF.